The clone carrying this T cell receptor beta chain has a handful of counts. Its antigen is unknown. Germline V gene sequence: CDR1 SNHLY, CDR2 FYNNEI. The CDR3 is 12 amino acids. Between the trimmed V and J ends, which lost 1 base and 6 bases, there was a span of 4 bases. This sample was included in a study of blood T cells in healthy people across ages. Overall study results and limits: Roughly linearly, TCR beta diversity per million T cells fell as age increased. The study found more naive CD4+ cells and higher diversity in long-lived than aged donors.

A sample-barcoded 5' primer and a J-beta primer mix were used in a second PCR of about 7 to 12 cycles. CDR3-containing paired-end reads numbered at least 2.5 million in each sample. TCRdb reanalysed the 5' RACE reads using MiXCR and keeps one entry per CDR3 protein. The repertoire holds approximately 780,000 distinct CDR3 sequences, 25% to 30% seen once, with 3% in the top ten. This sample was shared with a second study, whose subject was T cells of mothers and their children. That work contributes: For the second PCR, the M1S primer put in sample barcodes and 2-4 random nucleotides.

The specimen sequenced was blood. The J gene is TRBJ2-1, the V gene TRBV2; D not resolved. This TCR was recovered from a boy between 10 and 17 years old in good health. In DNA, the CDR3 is TGTGCCAGCAGTGAAGGGGCCAATGAGCAGTTCTTC. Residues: CASSEGANEQFF.